Sequencing of this T cell receptor beta chain was carried out in a study of blood T cells in healthy people across ages. General study points: In the absence of known donor CMV status, changes in expanded clonotypes were possibly confounded.

This clonotype was detected only a few times. Its specificity is unknown. The CDR3 covers 13 residues. Trimming cost V 10 bases and J 3 bases, with 16 bases left between them. Looked up from germline, CDR1 is SNHLY and CDR2 is FYNNEI. Primers used in a second PCR of about 6 to 12 cycles were a sample-barcoded 5' primer and a J-beta primer mix. MiXCR, run by TCRdb on the 5' RACE reads, gives a single entry per CDR3 protein. Of 1.5 million to 2 million distinct CDR3 sequences listed, about 49% are singletons. Source material: blood. J is TRBJ2-7 and V is TRBV2, with D perhaps matching TRBD1 or TRBD2 (5 bases each). This receptor was obtained from a woman aged 40 to 50 in good health. CDR3 nucleotides: TGTGCCATCACCGGGGACCCTAGCTACGAGCAGTACTTC. This codes for CAITGDPSYEQYF.